The next 25 T cell receptor beta chains were all read from a single sample in a study of human T cells and chemical hapten exposure (dated by TCRdb to the early 2020s). The protocol used for the library was RACE. Sequencing was carried out with a NextSeq 500. TCRdb redid the processing of the public reads, applying fastp at Q25 and MiXCR, and retained in-frame beta chains. Under each unique CDR3 protein, matching rows form one entry showing the most common genes and DNA. The sample table holds 180,000 or so distinct CDR3 sequences, of which 25% to 30% were seen once. The biggest ten clones account for 2.9% of the sample. Interpreted using the paper, the time point label stands for: pre-sensitization, week 0. What the treatment or condition label conveys for this sample: therapeutic diphenylcyclopropenone sensitization with weekly scalp DPC. Here the sequenced sample was whole blood, taken in connection with sensitization to the hapten diphenylcyclopropenone (DPC). The receptors originated from a woman aged 30 to 39 with alopecia areata. Some clones in this sample may be carry-over from other donors' samples.

The V gene is TRBV12-3 or TRBV12-4, the J gene TRBJ1-2; no reliable D call. Trimming took off 2 bases at V and 4 bases at J, with 11 bases between the two ends. The length of the CDR3 is 14 residues. The CDR3, as DNA: TGTGCCAGCAGTTTAAGGGTCGGTGGCTATGGCTACACCTTC. Translating gives CASSLRVGGYGYTF.

The J gene is TRBJ2-7, the V gene TRBV10-2; 9 nucleotides align to TRBD2. CDR1 and CDR2 (germline): WSHSY, SAAADI. J lost 9 bases, V lost 4 bases, and 13 bases had no gene match. This CDR3 spans 15 amino acids. CDR3 nucleotides: TGCGCCAGCAGTGTCTCCGGACTAGCGTTTTCGTTGCAGTACTTC. Translated, it gives CASSVSGLAFSLQYF.

This chain joins TRBV18 and TRBJ1-2; D is perhaps TRBD1 (5 bases). The CDR3 is 12 residues long. CDR1 and CDR2 from the germline V gene are KGHSH and LQKENI. V was shortened by 3 bases and J by 6 bases, with 8 bases between the two germline ends. As DNA, the CDR3 is TGTGCCAGCTCACCGCAGGGTAATGGCTACACCTTC. Its protein product is CASSPQGNGYTF.

V and J are TRBV29-1 and TRBJ2-3; no firm D call. From germline, CDR1 is SQVTM and CDR2 ANQGSEA. The CDR3 contains 16 residues. V shed 7 bases and J shed 0 bases, with 20 bases lying between them. The CDR3 reads CSAKARRLRSTDTQYF. The CDR3 DNA follows: TGCAGCGCAAAGGCCCGGCGGTTGCGGAGCACAGATACGCAGTATTTT.

This clonotype was observed a few times. The chain has TRBV20-1 and TRBJ1-2; 7 bases are a match to TRBD1. This CDR3 has 13 residues. Germline CDR1 DFQATT, CDR2 SNEGSKA (reference sequence). J lost 8 bases, V lost 3 bases, and 9 bases had no gene match. CDR3 region: CSASQSDREGYTF. The CDR3 DNA is TGCAGTGCTAGCCAGTCTGACAGGGAAGGCTACACCTTC.

The chain recombines TRBV19 with TRBJ1-2; 8 nucleotides match TRBD1. CDR3 length: 18 amino acids. V shed 5 bases and J 3 bases; nucleotides not matched to a gene: 17. The germline V gene encodes CDR1 LNHDA and CDR2 SQIVND (reference sequence). DNA for the CDR3: TGTGCCAGTAGTTCCTTGGGTGATAATCAGGGGGCTTACTATGGCTACACCTTC. This sequence encodes CASSSLGDNQGAYYGYTF.

This clonotype was recorded a few times. The chain joins TRBV11-3 to TRBJ1-6; D call uncertain. The CDR3 has 13 residues. V lost 0 bases and J 9 bases, leaving 6 bases between the germline ends. Looked up from germline, CDR1 is SGHNT and CDR2 is YENEEA. The CDR3 reads CASSLDGVSPLHF. CDR3 coding DNA: TGTGCCAGCAGCTTAGATGGGGTTTCACCCCTCCACTTT.

The table lists this clonotype with a few counts. This chain links TRBV20-1 with TRBJ2-1; D possibly corresponds to TRBD2 (5 bases). CDR3 length equals 12 residues. V was shortened by 5 bases and J by 10 bases, with 15 bases between the two germline ends. Germline CDR1 reads DFQATT; CDR2 reads SNEGSKA (reference sequence). Here the CDR3 reads CSAGGEAFEQFF. The DNA of the CDR3 is TGCAGTGCTGGAGGTGAAGCCTTCGAGCAGTTCTTC.

This clonotype was found a few times. The rearrangement joins TRBV29-1 to TRBJ1-6, with no clear D. Trimming took 6 bases from V and 7 from J, leaving 16 bases between them. The germline CDR1 and CDR2 sequences are SQVTM and ANQGSEA. CDR3 length equals 14 residues. The CDR3, as DNA: TGCAGCGTAACCACTGGCAGTCCCAATTCACCCCTCCACTTT. Translated: CSVTTGSPNSPLHF.

The chain carries TRBV5-1 and TRBJ2-1; possibly TRBD2 for D (6 bases). The CDR3 length is 16 residues. The ends were cut back, 0 bases at V and 6 bases at J, with 16 bases in the middle. CDR1 and CDR2 (germline): SGHRS, YFSETQ. CDR3 nucleotides: TGCGCCAGCAGCTTGGTCGGAGGGCCCTCATTCAATGAGCAGTTCTTC. This encodes CASSLVGGPSFNEQFF.

This clonotype was found many times. V and J are TRBV7-3 and TRBJ2-5; 8 bases fit TRBD2. V trimming: 4 bases; J trimming: 7 bases; junction bases outside the gene matches: 8. The V gene's germline CDR1 is SGHTA and CDR2 FQGTGA. The CDR3 sequence is 14 residues long. The CDR3 sequence: CASSSSGGWGTQYF. DNA of the CDR3: TGTGCCAGCAGCTCCAGCGGGGGCTGGGGGACCCAGTACTTC.

This chain connects TRBV7-9 to TRBJ2-5, with D maybe TRBD2 (7 bases). Trimming cost V 5 bases and J 4 bases, with 20 bases left between them. The germline CDR1 and CDR2 sequences are SEHNR and FQNEAQ (reference sequence). The CDR3 covers 16 residues. CDR3 bases: TGTGCCAGCAGCCCAGCCCCGGCACGGGGGGCAGAGACCCAGTACTTC. It translates to CASSPAPARGAETQYF.

V and J are TRBV6-6 and TRBJ2-5; D may be TRBD1 or TRBD2 (7 bases each). CDR1 and CDR2 (germline): MNHNY, SVGAGI (reference sequence). With 8 bases removed from V and 4 bases from J, the gap between germline ends came to 17 bases. The CDR3 extends over 14 amino acids. Here the CDR3 reads CASRGGGGGETQYF. As DNA, the CDR3 is TGTGCCAGCCGGGGAGGGGGCGGAGGAGAGACCCAGTACTTC.

The V gene is TRBV29-1, the J gene TRBJ1-5; TRBD1 agrees at 8 bases. Germline lookup yields CDR1 SQVTM and CDR2 ANQGSEA. With 3 bases clipped from V and 8 bases from J, the junction kept 9 bases outside the gene matches. CDR3 length: 14 residues. CDR3 sequence: CSVEGGQAGEPQHF. CDR3 bases: TGCAGCGTTGAGGGGGGACAGGCTGGTGAGCCCCAGCATTTT.

The chain uses TRBV5-1 and TRBJ2-5, with a weak D call TRBD1 (6 bases). Germline loops: CDR1 SGHRS, CDR2 YFSETQ. Trimming took off 3 bases at V and 0 bases at J, with 12 bases between the two ends. This CDR3 is built from 15 residues. The chain's CDR3 is CASSSTGTNQETQYF. In DNA, the CDR3 is TGCGCCAGCAGCTCAACCGGGACAAACCAAGAGACCCAGTACTTC. Full variable domain (missing parts from reference TRBV5-1 and TRBJ2-5): KAGVTQTPRYLIKTRGQQVTLSCSPISGHRSVSWYQQTPGQGLQFLFEYFSETQRNKGNFPGRFSGRQFSNSRSEMNVSTLELGDSALYLCASSSTGTNQETQYFGPGTRLLVL.

The V gene is TRBV2, the J gene TRBJ1-4; the D is unclear. The CDR3 runs 14 residues. Trimming removed 6 bases from V and 3 bases from J, with 11 bases in between. Germline-derived CDR1 and CDR2 are SNHLY and FYNNEI. The chain's CDR3 is CASRAGSANEKLFF. CDR3 DNA: TGTGCCAGCAGGGCCGGGTCAGCTAATGAAAAACTGTTTTTT.

The chain is built from TRBV25-1 and TRBJ1-4, with 7 bases identical to TRBD1. V was pared by 3 bases and J by 7 bases, with 20 bases of the junction left unmatched. CDR1 is MGHDK and CDR2 is SYGVNS in the germline V gene. The CDR3 sequence is 19 residues long. The CDR3 DNA sequence: TGTGCCAGCAGTGAGACTTCTAGGACAGGACTGACGGGGTTTGAAAAACTGTTTTTT. Its protein is CASSETSRTGLTGFEKLFF. The whole variable domain, filled in from reference TRBV25-1 and TRBJ1-4, reads EADIYQTPRYLVIGTGKKITLECSQTMGHDKMYWYQQDPGMELHLIHYSYGVNSTEKGDLSSESTVSRIRTEHFPLTLESARPSHTSQYLCASSETSRTGLTGFEKLFFGSGTQLSVL.

This clonotype was found a few times. The chain combines TRBV28 with TRBJ2-5; D not resolved. The CDR3 sequence is 11 residues long. Germline CDR1 MDHEN, CDR2 SYDVKM. Trimming cost V 6 bases and J 10 bases, with 12 bases left between them. The CDR3 sequence: CASSPGPVQYF. In DNA, the CDR3 is TGTGCCAGCAGCCCTGGTCCGGTCCAGTACTTC.

This clonotype was counted a few times. This chain connects TRBV28 to TRBJ1-5, with a weak D call TRBD1 (6 bases). V lost 6 bases and J 5 bases, leaving 17 bases between the germline ends. CDR1 is MDHEN and CDR2 is SYDVKM in the germline V gene. This CDR3 contains 15 residues. CDR3 region: CASSLWGAFHQPQHF. In DNA form, the CDR3 reads TGTGCCAGCAGCCTATGGGGGGCTTTCCATCAGCCCCAGCATTTT.

This clonotype was counted only a few times. The V and J genes are TRBV7-2 and TRBJ1-5; D possibly corresponds to TRBD1 (6 bases). CDR1 and CDR2 (germline): SGHTA, FQGNSA. This CDR3 region has 15 residues. Trimming left V 5 bases short and J 4 bases short, with 15 bases between. CDR3 sequence (DNA): TGTGCCAGCAGCCCCGGGGACACCCATAATCAGCCCCAGCATTTT. Translating gives CASSPGDTHNQPQHF.

In this sample, this clonotype turned up a few times. The chain joins TRBV6-2 or TRBV6-3 to TRBJ1-1, with D unresolved. Trimming removed 5 bases at V and 0 bases at J, with 7 bases between. This CDR3 contains 13 residues. The germline gives CDR1 MNHEY, CDR2 SVGEGT. CDR3 protein: CASSPHLNTEAFF. DNA of the CDR3: TGTGCCAGCAGTCCACACTTGAACACTGAAGCTTTCTTT.

The J gene is TRBJ1-2, the V gene TRBV19, with a possible D match to TRBD1 (6 bases). Germline values: CDR1 LNHDA, CDR2 SQIVND (reference sequence). V lost 0 bases and J lost 13, with 18 bases in between. This CDR3 has 14 residues. The CDR3 here is CASSIDTDSPQATF. The CDR3 coding sequence is TGTGCCAGTAGTATAGATACGGACAGTCCCCAGGCCACCTTC.

The chain uses TRBV10-3 and TRBJ2-2; the match to TRBD1 covers 10 bases. The V segment lost 9 bases and the J segment 3 bases; nucleotides outside the gene matches: 4. The CDR3 covers 14 residues. In germline, CDR1 is ENHRY, CDR2 SYGVKD. CDR3 sequence reads: CAIPGTGDTGELFF. CDR3 bases: TGTGCCATACCCGGGACAGGGGACACCGGGGAGCTGTTTTTT.

This clonotype has only a few counts. The chain carries TRBV5-1 and TRBJ2-6; D perhaps matches TRBD1 (6 bases). Between the trimmed V and J ends, which lost 6 bases and 0 bases, there was a span of 13 bases. The germline V gene has CDR1 SGHRS and CDR2 YFSETQ. This CDR3 has 16 amino acids. This chain's CDR3 is CASNRDFSSGANVLTF. As DNA, the CDR3 is TGCGCCAGCAACAGGGATTTTAGCTCTGGGGCCAACGTCCTGACTTTC.

The chain couples TRBV18 to TRBJ2-5; D is perhaps TRBD1 or TRBD2 (5 bases each). Trimming left V 3 bases short and J 5 bases short, with 16 bases between. Germline V lookup: CDR1 KGHSH, CDR2 LQKENI. CDR3 length equals 15 residues. The CDR3 loop reads CASSPYSRGQETQYF. The DNA of the CDR3 is TGTGCCAGCTCACCCTACTCGAGGGGCCAGGAGACCCAGTACTTC.